This record covers a single T cell receptor beta chain. What it binds is not known. These data are taken from a study of cytomegalovirus exposure and HLA in healthy donors. Study as a whole: The same platform was used for the 110 or so validation repertoires and the 600 to 850 first-cohort repertoires, a later analysis reported.

CDR3 size: 16 residues. V lost 3 bases and J 5 bases, leaving 21 bases between the germline ends. Per the germline V gene, CDR1 is SGHRS and CDR2 is YFSETQ. General study findings and limits: Among the CMV-associated chains, a few were confirmed in vitro as specific for CMV antigens.

Only in-frame clones appear in the TCRdb table, and some are missing; sequencing was by immunoSEQ multiplex PCR. In the table there are over 120,000 clones, just under 90% of which are singletons. The sample comprised PBMCs. This clonotype was sampled from a woman in her twenties or thirties in good health and CMV-seropositive. The chain is built from TRBV5-1 and TRBJ2-7; possibly TRBD1 for D (5 bases). CDR3 amino acids: CASSWGGAAFFDEQYF. The CDR3 DNA follows: TGCGCCAGCAGCTGGGGTGGGGCGGCTTTTTTTGACGAGCAGTACTTC.